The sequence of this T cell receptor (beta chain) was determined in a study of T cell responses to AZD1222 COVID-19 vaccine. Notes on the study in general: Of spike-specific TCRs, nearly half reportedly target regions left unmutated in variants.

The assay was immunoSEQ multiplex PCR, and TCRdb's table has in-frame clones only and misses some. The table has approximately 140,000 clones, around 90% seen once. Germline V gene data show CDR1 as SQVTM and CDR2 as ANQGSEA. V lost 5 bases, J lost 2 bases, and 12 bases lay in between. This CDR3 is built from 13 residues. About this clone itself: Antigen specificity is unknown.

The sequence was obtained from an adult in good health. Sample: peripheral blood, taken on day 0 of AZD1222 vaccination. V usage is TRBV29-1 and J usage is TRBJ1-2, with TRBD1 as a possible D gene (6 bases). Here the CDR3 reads CSVSPGTNYGYTF. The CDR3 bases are TGCAGCGTTAGTCCGGGGACAAACTATGGCTACACCTTC. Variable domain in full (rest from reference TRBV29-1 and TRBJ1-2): SAVISQKPSRDICQRGTSLTIQCQVDSQVTMMFWYRQQPGQSLTLIATANQGSEATYESGFVIDKFPISRPNLTFSTLTVSNMSPEDSSIYLCSVSPGTNYGYTFGSGTRLTVV.